The next 20 T cell receptor beta chains were all read from a single sample in a study of blood T cell repertoires in COVID-19. Sequenced by immunoSEQ multiplex PCR; TCRdb stores in-frame clones only, minus some. The sample yields 95,000 to 110,000 clones, roughly 91% seen once. Sequenced sample: peripheral blood. Receptors were obtained from a human donor in a cohort sampled during active COVID-19.

The gene calls are TRBV28 and TRBJ1-6, with 8 positions matching TRBD1. This CDR3 has 16 residues. The V gene's germline CDR1 is MDHEN and CDR2 SYDVKM. The trim removed 6 bases at V and 4 bases at J, leaving 8 bases unmatched. The CDR3 DNA reads as TGTGCCAGCAGGACTGGACAGGGCCCTTATAATTCACCCCTCCACTTT. The encoded protein is CASRTGQGPYNSPLHF.

V is TRBV7-9 and J is TRBJ2-2; D might be TRBD1 (5 bases). V was cut by 5 bases and J by 3 bases, with 13 bases left in between. This CDR3 spans 15 amino acids. Germline CDR1 is SEHNR and CDR2 is FQNEAQ (reference sequence). Here the CDR3 reads CASSPGRQHTGELFF. CDR3 bases: TGTGCCAGCAGCCCGGGCAGACAGCACACCGGGGAGCTGTTTTTT.

The chain links TRBV28 to TRBJ1-6; 7 bases map to TRBD1. Germline-derived CDR1 and CDR2 are MDHEN and SYDVKM. There are 15 residues in the CDR3. Unmatched junction bases numbered 8, after V lost 7 bases and J lost 5 bases. The CDR3 spells CASTSGQENNSPLHF. The CDR3 nucleotides are TGTGCCAGCACCTCCGGACAGGAGAATAATTCACCCCTCCACTTT.

This clone showed up just once. The gene calls are TRBV27 and TRBJ2-5; tentative D call: TRBD2 (8 bases). The germline CDR1 and CDR2 sequences are MNHEY and SMNVEV (reference sequence). The CDR3 sequence is 17 residues long. Trimming took 5 bases from V and 4 from J, leaving 23 bases between them. CDR3 DNA: TGTGCCAGCAGTCCCGGGGGGGCAGGGGGATTCGTAGAGACCCAGTACTTC. It specifies CASSPGGAGGFVETQYF.

This chain joins TRBV30 and TRBJ2-7; 8 bases line up with TRBD1. CDR1 is GTSNPN, CDR2 SVGIG, per germline (reference sequence). With 2 bases clipped from V and 2 bases from J, the junction kept 5 bases outside the gene matches. The CDR3 covers 14 residues. This CDR3 reads CAWSTAGGAYEQYF. CDR3 nucleotides: TGTGCCTGGAGTACAGCAGGGGGCGCCTACGAGCAGTACTTC.

This clone was counted only a few times. This chain joins TRBV6-5 and TRBJ2-1; D is perhaps TRBD2 (5 bases). Between the trimmed V and J ends, which lost 7 bases and 0 bases, there was a span of 7 bases. The CDR3 has 13 amino acids. The germline V gene has CDR1 MNHEY and CDR2 SVGAGI. The CDR3 is CASKADSYNEQFF. CDR3 sequence (DNA): TGTGCCAGCAAAGCGGACTCCTACAATGAGCAGTTCTTC.

The CDR3 reads CSVGVRGDSRELFF. Written as DNA, the CDR3 is TGCAGCGTTGGAGTCAGGGGCGATAGTAGGGAGCTGTTTTTT. The chain links TRBV29-1 to TRBJ2-2; the D gene is possibly TRBD1 (6 bases). The germline V gene encodes CDR1 SQVTM and CDR2 ANQGSEA. This CDR3 comprises 14 residues. V was pared by 4 bases and J by 9 bases, with 18 bases between.

The chain couples TRBV12-3 or TRBV12-4 to TRBJ2-2, with unresolved D. This CDR3 contains 13 residues. Trimming stripped 5 bases from V and 7 bases from J, with 11 bases between. The CDR3 reads CASSPQFGGELFF. In DNA, the CDR3 is TGTGCCAGCAGTCCACAGTTCGGCGGGGAGCTGTTTTTT.

The chain combines TRBV28 with TRBJ2-7; D gene unclear. V was clipped by 7 bases and J by 0 bases, with 13 bases between them. This CDR3 has 14 residues. Germline V lookup: CDR1 MDHEN, CDR2 SYDVKM. DNA of the CDR3: TGTGCCAGCAATATTTTTTCAGGCTCCTACGAGCAGTACTTC. It codes for CASNIFSGSYEQYF.

In this sample, this clone turned up once. This rearrangement joins TRBV7-3 to TRBJ2-3; D remains ambiguous. Germline V CDR1 and CDR2: SGHTA, FQGTGA. The germline V and J ends were trimmed by 1 base and 2 bases, with 10 bases remaining between them. The CDR3 totals 15 residues. The CDR3 sequence is CASSLNGGYTDTQYF. The CDR3, as DNA: TGTGCCAGCAGCTTAAATGGCGGATACACAGATACGCAGTATTTT.

The chain couples TRBV6-6 to TRBJ2-7, with 7 bases identical to TRBD2. After removal of 7 bases from V and 5 bases from J, the junction contained 11 bases not matched to a gene. CDR1 is MNHNY, CDR2 SVGAGI, per germline (reference sequence). The CDR3 consists of 14 residues. DNA for the CDR3: TGTGCCAGCACATATGGGGGGGTAGTGGACGAGCAGTACTTC. Encoded protein: CASTYGGVVDEQYF.

The rearrangement links TRBV28 to TRBJ1-5; no firm D call. Germline V CDR1 and CDR2: MDHEN, SYDVKM. There are 15 residues in the CDR3. The ends were cut back, 5 bases at V and 5 bases at J, with 16 bases in the middle. CDR3 amino acids: CASSTAGRRDQPQHF. CDR3 nucleotides: TGTGCCAGCAGTACGGCGGGTCGGCGGGATCAGCCCCAGCATTTT.

CDR3 sequence: CASSTYRVHYEQYF. CDR3 in DNA: TGTGCCAGCAGCACCTACAGGGTTCACTACGAGCAGTACTTC. The rearrangement links TRBV5-8 to TRBJ2-7; a weak D match, TRBD1 (6 bases). This CDR3 is 14 amino acids long. Germline CDR1 SGHTS, CDR2 YDEGEE. The V end was cut by 4 bases, the J end by 3 bases, with 14 bases between.

This rearrangement joins TRBV5-5 to TRBJ1-5, with TRBD1 matching over 10 bases. Germline V lookup: CDR1 SGHKS, CDR2 YYEKEE (reference sequence). With V trimmed by 4 bases and J by 5 bases, 3 bases remained unmatched. The CDR3 consists of 14 residues. The CDR3 spells CASSPGQGYQPQHF. CDR3 bases: TGTGCCAGCAGCCCGGGACAGGGGTATCAGCCCCAGCATTTT.

The chain joins TRBV27 to TRBJ1-1; TRBD1 agrees at 9 bases. This CDR3 has 15 residues. Germline trimming cut 6 bases from V and 2 bases from J; bases unmatched to any gene: 7. Germline assignment: CDR1 MNHEY and CDR2 SMNVEV (reference sequence). The CDR3 DNA reads TGTGCCAGCAGACCGTCACAGGGGGCTAACACTGAAGCTTTCTTT. It specifies CASRPSQGANTEAFF.

The CDR3 sequence is CASSLKGTGLSREKLFF. As DNA, the CDR3 is TGTGCCAGCAGTCTGAAGGGGACAGGGCTAAGTCGTGAAAAACTGTTTTTT. This rearrangement joins TRBV14 to TRBJ1-4, with 9 bases fitting TRBD1. Germline lookup yields CDR1 SGHDN and CDR2 FVKESK. V dropped 6 bases and J dropped 7; count of bases not matched to a gene: 15. This CDR3 is 17 amino acids long.

As regards this clone: The junction and the germline gene differ at one end; a read error may be behind it. The V call is TRBV2, the J call TRBJ2-5; no clear D. The CDR3 loop spans 10 amino acids. CDR1 SNHLY and CDR2 FYNNEI come from the germline V gene. CDR3 coding DNA: TGTGCCAGCAGGGAAGGCGCCCAGTACTTC. Protein product: CASREGAQYF.

This rearrangement joins TRBV5-1 to TRBJ1-6, with a possible D match to TRBD1 (6 bases). CDR3 length: 14 amino acids. Trimming cost V 4 bases and J 10 bases, with 15 bases left between them. Germline V gene data show CDR1 as SGHRS and CDR2 as YFSETQ. The CDR3 here is CASSATGIRSPLHF. The CDR3 nucleotides read TGCGCCAGCAGCGCCACAGGGATTAGATCACCCCTCCACTTT.

The chain couples TRBV11-3 to TRBJ2-7, with D uncertain. The CDR3 has 15 residues. Germline CDR1 is SGHNT and CDR2 is YENEEA. The ends were cut back, 0 bases at V and 0 bases at J, with 9 bases in the middle. The CDR3 protein is CASSLEASSSYEQYF. DNA of the CDR3: TGTGCCAGCAGCTTAGAGGCTTCTAGCTCCTACGAGCAGTACTTC.

The CDR3 reads CASSLVRGRVNNEQFF. Here the CDR3 DNA reads TGTGCCAGCAGCTTAGTGCGAGGGCGGGTAAATAATGAGCAGTTCTTC. The chain employs TRBV7-8 and TRBJ2-1, with D tentatively TRBD2 (5 bases). The CDR3 spans 16 residues. The V end lost 1 base, the J end lost 7 bases, and 17 bases lay between the germline ends. In germline, CDR1 is SGHVS, CDR2 FQNEAQ.